This record covers a single TCR beta chain. Antigen specificity is unknown. The data were produced by immunoSEQ multiplex PCR, yet TCRdb's version contains in-frame clones alone and is incomplete. The sample yields fewer than 90,000 clones, 85% to 95% seen once. The entry originates in a study of graft-versus-host responses after intestinal transplantation. The length of the CDR3 is 14 residues. The germline CDR1 and CDR2 sequences are LNHDA and SQIVND (reference sequence). Trimming took 2 bases from V and 0 from J, leaving 8 bases between them. The sample in question was unstimulated CD4+ T cells sorted from spleen or lymph node cells, obtained before transplant. The gene calls are TRBV19 and TRBJ2-7; D call uncertain. This sequence was found in a human donor who was the organ donor for an intestinal transplant. CDR3 protein: CASSILGSSYEQYF. The CDR3 DNA is TGTGCCAGTAGTATATTAGGATCCTCCTACGAGCAGTACTTC.